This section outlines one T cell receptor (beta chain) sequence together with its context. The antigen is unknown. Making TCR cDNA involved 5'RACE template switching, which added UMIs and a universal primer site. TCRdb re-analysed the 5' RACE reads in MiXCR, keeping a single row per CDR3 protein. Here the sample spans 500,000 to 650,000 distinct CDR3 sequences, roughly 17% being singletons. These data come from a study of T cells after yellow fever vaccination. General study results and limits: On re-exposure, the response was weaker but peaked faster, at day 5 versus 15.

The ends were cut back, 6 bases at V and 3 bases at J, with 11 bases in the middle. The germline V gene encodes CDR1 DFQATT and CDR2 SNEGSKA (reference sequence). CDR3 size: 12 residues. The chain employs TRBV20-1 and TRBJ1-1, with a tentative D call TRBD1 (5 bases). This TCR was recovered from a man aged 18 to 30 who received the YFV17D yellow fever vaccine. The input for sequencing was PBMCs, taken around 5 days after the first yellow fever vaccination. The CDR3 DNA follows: TGCAGTGCCACCGTGGGGGACACTGAAGCTTTCTTT. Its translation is CSATVGDTEAFF.